The 26 T cell receptor beta chains given below trace back to one sample, sequenced in a study of graft-versus-host responses after intestinal transplantation. Some clones are missing from TCRdb's copy, which holds only in-frame ones; the method was immunoSEQ multiplex PCR. The sample consists of about 93,000 clones, approximately 95% of them appearing once. Their specific antigens are unknown. The sequenced sample was unstimulated CD8+ T cells sorted from spleen or lymph node cells, obtained before intestinal transplant. These receptors all stem from a human donor who received an intestinal transplant.

The rearrangement joins TRBV27 to TRBJ2-2; D is possibly TRBD1 (6 bases). The CDR3 covers 14 residues. Germline V CDR1 and CDR2: MNHEY, SMNVEV (reference sequence). V lost 6 bases and J 4 bases, leaving 12 bases between the germline ends. The CDR3 nucleotides are TGTGCCAGCAGACTACAGGGTGGCACCGGGGAGCTGTTTTTT. Encoded protein: CASRLQGGTGELFF.

The chain links TRBV4-2 to TRBJ2-7, with TRBD1 matching 7 bases. The CDR3 consists of 15 residues. J gave up 0 bases and V 2 bases, and 4 bases lay outside the gene matches. Looked up from germline, CDR1 is LGHNA and CDR2 is YNFKEQ. In nucleotides, the CDR3 is TGTGCCAGCAGCCAATCGGGGACAGTCTCCTACGAGCAGTACTTC. This translates into CASSQSGTVSYEQYF.

This clone was seen more than once but under ten times. The chain carries TRBV6-1 and TRBJ2-1, with D uncertain. The CDR3 is 12 residues long. V was trimmed by 3 bases and J by 8 bases, leaving 8 bases between them. Germline V CDR1 and CDR2: MNHNS, SASEGT. This chain's CDR3 is CASSENIHEQFF. The CDR3 coding sequence is TGTGCCAGCAGTGAGAACATCCATGAGCAGTTCTTC.

V usage is TRBV6-5 and J usage is TRBJ2-7; D unresolved. The germline V and J ends were trimmed by 7 bases and 4 bases, with 11 bases remaining between them. The CDR3 covers 12 residues. Germline CDR1 is MNHEY and CDR2 is SVGAGI. The CDR3: CASTPSGYEQYF. CDR3 nucleotides: TGTGCCAGCACTCCTTCCGGTTACGAGCAGTACTTC.

V usage is TRBV2 and J usage is TRBJ2-2; 11 bases line up with TRBD2. The CDR3 is 17 residues long. The germline V gene encodes CDR1 SNHLY and CDR2 FYNNEI. With V trimmed by 2 bases and J by 0 bases, 2 bases remained unmatched. CDR3 amino acids: CASSETSGGANTGELFF. The DNA of the CDR3 is TGTGCCAGCAGTGAAACTAGCGGGGGCGCGAACACCGGGGAGCTGTTTTTT. The full variable domain, with the rest looked up from reference TRBV2 and TRBJ2-2, is EPEVTQTPSHQVTQMGQEVILRCVPISNHLYFYWYRQILGQKVEFLVSFYNNEISEKSEIFDDQFSVERPDGSNFTLKIRSTKLEDSAMYFCASSETSGGANTGELFFGEGSRLTVL.

The table lists this clone with a count of one. The rearrangement joins TRBV11-3 to TRBJ2-7; D gene ambiguous. Germline values: CDR1 SGHNT, CDR2 YENEEA. This CDR3 spans 13 amino acids. Trimming removed 1 base at V and 4 bases at J, with 8 bases between. CDR3 residues: CASSLGAAYEQYF. Written as DNA, the CDR3 is TGTGCCAGCAGCTTAGGGGCTGCGTACGAGCAGTACTTC. The full variable domain, with the rest looked up from reference TRBV11-3 and TRBJ2-7, is EAGVVQSPRYKIIEKKQPVAFWCNPISGHNTLYWYLQNLGQGPELLIRYENEEAVDDSQLPKDRFSAERLKGVDSTLKIQPAELGDSAVYLCASSLGAAYEQYFGPGTRLTVT.

This clone appeared once. The V gene is TRBV28, the J gene TRBJ2-1; 8 bases fit TRBD2. Trimming took 4 bases from V and 7 from J; bases not matched to a gene: 6. CDR3 length equals 14 residues. Per germline, CDR1 MDHEN and CDR2 SYDVKM. In DNA form, the CDR3 reads TGTGCCAGCAGTTCTCCGGGACTAGTTAATGAGCAGTTCTTC. Encoded protein: CASSSPGLVNEQFF.

The chain has TRBV19 and TRBJ1-6; no reliable D call. This CDR3 is built from 15 residues. Germline V gene data show CDR1 as LNHDA and CDR2 as SQIVND (reference sequence). V was trimmed by 3 bases and J by 0 bases, leaving 6 bases between them. CDR3 DNA sequence: TGTGCCAGTAGTATGGGAGGCTCCTATAATTCACCCCTCCACTTT. This encodes CASSMGGSYNSPLHF.

The chain links TRBV14 to TRBJ2-3; perhaps TRBD2 as D (5 bases). Trimming stripped 4 bases from V and 6 bases from J, with 26 bases between. The CDR3 extends over 18 amino acids. CDR1 and CDR2 from the germline V gene are SGHDN and FVKESK. In DNA form, the CDR3 reads TGTGCCAGCAGCCGAAACGCCGGGGAAGAGACCCCATGGGATACGCAGTATTTT. It is translated as CASSRNAGEETPWDTQYF. The full variable domain, with the rest looked up from reference TRBV14 and TRBJ2-3, is EAGVTQFPSHSVIEKGQTVTLRCDPISGHDNLYWYRRVMGKEIKFLLHFVKESKQDESGMPNNRFLAERTGGTYSTLKVQPAELEDSGVYFCASSRNAGEETPWDTQYFGPGTRLTVL.

V is TRBV6-1 and J is TRBJ1-5; 9 bases fit TRBD1. This CDR3 spans 17 amino acids. The V segment lost 4 bases and the J segment 1 base; nucleotides outside the gene matches: 8. Germline V gene lookup returns CDR1 MNHNS and CDR2 SASEGT. The CDR3 loop is CASSVVPGQGSNQPQHF. The CDR3 DNA is TGTGCCAGCAGTGTTGTCCCGGGACAGGGCAGCAATCAGCCCCAGCATTTT.

The J gene is TRBJ1-1, the V gene TRBV19; 7 nucleotides line up with TRBD1. CDR1 and CDR2 from the germline V gene are LNHDA and SQIVND (reference sequence). CDR3 size: 16 residues. After removal of 3 bases from V and 4 bases from J, the junction contained 11 bases not matched to a gene. The CDR3 sequence is CASSIPDRAVFTEAFF. The CDR3 region has the DNA TGTGCCAGTAGTATCCCCGACAGGGCGGTGTTCACTGAAGCTTTCTTT.

V gene TRBV11-2 combines with J gene TRBJ1-2; D might be TRBD1 (5 bases). Trimming left V 4 bases short and J 3 bases short, with 18 bases between. Germline V lookup: CDR1 SGHAT, CDR2 FQNNGV. The CDR3 is 16 residues long. The CDR3 nucleotides read TGTGCCAGCAGCTGGGGCTCAGGGTCCGGAGACTATGGCTACACCTTC. Its translation is CASSWGSGSGDYGYTF.

The table lists this clone with a count of one. The chain is built from TRBV5-1 and TRBJ2-1; 10 bases are shared with TRBD2. The CDR3 length is 16 residues. Germline V gene data show CDR1 as SGHRS and CDR2 as YFSETQ. J was trimmed by 6 bases and V by 3 bases; bases with no gene match: 9. The CDR3 DNA follows: TGCGCCAGCAGCTGGGGGCTAGCGGGAGCTACCAATGAGCAGTTCTTC. Its protein is CASSWGLAGATNEQFF.

Details on this clone: Within the sample, other DNA sequences also encode this same CDR3. The V and J genes are TRBV6-5 and TRBJ1-1; the D gene is possibly TRBD1 (5 bases). Trimming took off 5 bases at V and 4 bases at J, with 17 bases between the two ends. Germline V gives CDR1 MNHEY, CDR2 SVGAGI. The CDR3 has 15 residues. CDR3 in amino acids: CASSTVRGLGTEAFF. DNA for the CDR3: TGTGCCAGCAGTACGGTGCGGGGCTTAGGCACTGAAGCTTTCTTT.

The V and J genes are TRBV6-1 and TRBJ1-6, with TRBD1 matching 7 bases. Germline V gene lookup returns CDR1 MNHNS and CDR2 SASEGT. The CDR3 covers 18 residues. The V segment lost 2 bases and the J segment 7 bases; nucleotides outside the gene matches: 14. CDR3 in amino acids: CASSEYGTWDSFNSPLHF. The DNA of the CDR3 is TGTGCCAGCAGTGAATATGGGACGTGGGACAGCTTCAATTCACCCCTCCACTTT.

The J gene is TRBJ1-5, the V gene TRBV30; D remains unclear. The V gene lost 0 bases and the J gene lost 0 bases, with 12 bases spanning the gap. The CDR3 contains 16 residues. Germline V gene sequence: CDR1 GTSNPN, CDR2 SVGIG (reference sequence). The CDR3 loop is CAWSVSTGYSNQPQHF. The CDR3, as DNA: TGTGCCTGGAGTGTAAGTACGGGATATAGCAATCAGCCCCAGCATTTT.

The genes are TRBV28 and TRBJ1-2; TRBD1 matches at 7 bases. V was pared by 8 bases and J by 6 bases, with 9 bases of the junction left unmatched. The CDR3 covers 13 residues. Per germline, CDR1 MDHEN and CDR2 SYDVKM. The CDR3 DNA follows: TGTGCCAGCTACAGGGGCGGTCTTGATGGCTACACCTTC. Its protein product is CASYRGGLDGYTF.

The J gene is TRBJ2-3, the V gene TRBV7-9; a possible D gene is TRBD1 (5 bases). Germline loops: CDR1 SEHNR, CDR2 FQNEAQ (reference sequence). The V end lost 2 bases, the J end lost 3 bases, and 15 bases lay between the germline ends. The CDR3 is made up of 16 amino acids. The CDR3 DNA is TGTGCCAGCAGCTTAAGGTTAGCAGGGTTGACAGATACGCAGTATTTT. Protein product: CASSLRLAGLTDTQYF.

This rearrangement joins TRBV7-8 to TRBJ1-2; maybe TRBD1 (6 bases). This CDR3 is 16 amino acids long. CDR1 is SGHVS, CDR2 FQNEAQ, per germline. V shed 7 bases and J shed 8 bases, with 26 bases lying between them. CDR3 sequence (DNA): TGTGCCAGCACCCCGGGGGGGCAGGGATGGGTTGAGGGCTACACCTTC. Translating gives CASTPGGQGWVEGYTF.

This chain uses TRBV27 with TRBJ1-1; D is perhaps TRBD1 (5 bases). Germline CDR1 MNHEY, CDR2 SMNVEV (reference sequence). The CDR3 has 13 amino acids. V was trimmed by 4 bases and J by 1 base, leaving 7 bases between them. The DNA of the CDR3 is TGTGCCAGCAGTTCTACAGGGAACACTGAAGCTTTCTTT. Its translation: CASSSTGNTEAFF.

The chain employs TRBV2 and TRBJ2-7; 11 bases map to TRBD2. V trimming: 4 bases; J trimming: 2 bases; junction bases outside the gene matches: 13. The germline V gene has CDR1 SNHLY and CDR2 FYNNEI. The CDR3 spans 18 residues. In nucleotides, the CDR3 is TGTGCCAGCAGTGTAGGGCTAGCGGGAGGACCCCGGACCTACGAGCAGTACTTC. This codes for CASSVGLAGGPRTYEQYF.

This chain joins TRBV14 and TRBJ2-3; the D gene is possibly TRBD2 (6 bases). This CDR3 spans 17 amino acids. Germline lookup yields CDR1 SGHDN and CDR2 FVKESK. V was cut by 0 bases and J by 2 bases, with 15 bases left in between. In DNA form, the CDR3 reads TGTGCCAGCAGCCAAGATTGGGGGGAGGTCTACACAGATACGCAGTATTTT. Protein sequence: CASSQDWGEVYTDTQYF.

CDR3 sequence reads: CAATGTSSYEQYF. CDR3 sequence (DNA): TGTGCCGCCACCGGGACAAGCTCCTACGAGCAGTACTTC. V gene TRBV28 combines with J gene TRBJ2-7; the D gene is possibly TRBD1 (6 bases). The length of the CDR3 is 13 residues. From germline, CDR1 is MDHEN and CDR2 SYDVKM. Trimming removed 11 bases at V and 0 bases at J, with 14 bases between.

The V call is TRBV28, the J call TRBJ2-2; D may be TRBD2 (7 bases). The CDR3 has 17 residues. Germline CDR1 MDHEN, CDR2 SYDVKM. V dropped 6 bases and J dropped 1 base, with 18 bases sitting between them. The CDR3 sequence is CASRTRAGHLNTGELFF. For the CDR3, the DNA is TGTGCCAGCAGGACCCGAGCGGGACACCTGAACACCGGGGAGCTGTTTTTT.

In this sample, this clone turned up once. The CDR3 region has the DNA TGTGCCAGCAGTTACGTGACTAGGCGGCAAGAGACCCAGTACTTC. Amino acids: CASSYVTRRQETQYF. The chain employs TRBV6-6 and TRBJ2-5, with D possibly TRBD2 on 6 matching bases. The CDR3 length is 15 residues. Germline V gene lookup returns CDR1 MNHNY and CDR2 SVGAGI (reference sequence). V lost 2 bases, J lost 2 bases, and 12 bases lay in between.

The genes are TRBV13 and TRBJ2-7; 11 bases map to TRBD2. Looked up from germline, CDR1 is PRHDT and CDR2 is FYEKMQ (reference sequence). J lost 2 bases, V lost 11 bases, and 17 bases had no gene match. The CDR3 covers 17 residues. CDR3 DNA: TGTGCCCCGGCCGGGACTAGCGGACCCCAACTCGCCTACGAGCAGTACTTC. Its translation: CAPAGTSGPQLAYEQYF.